This TCR beta chain was recorded in a study of cytomegalovirus exposure and HLA in healthy donors. This clone turned up a few times. Primers for the PCR totalled 60 Vbeta and 13 Jbeta. This table comes from immunoSEQ multiplex PCR, and its TCRdb copy is limited to in-frame clones, with some not included. In the table there are about 130,000 clones, roughly 76% of which are singletons. After removal of 5 bases from V and 5 bases from J, the junction contained 2 bases not matched to a gene. The length of the CDR3 is 14 residues. CDR1 and CDR2 (germline): LNHDA, SQIVND (reference sequence). This clonotype was obtained from a woman aged 55-75 years in good health and CMV-seropositive. Sample: PBMCs. The chain has TRBV19 and TRBJ1-5; TRBD1 agrees at 11 bases. CDR3 amino acids: CASSRTGGHQPQHF. The DNA for the CDR3 is TGTGCCAGTAGTCGGACAGGGGGCCATCAGCCCCAGCATTTT.